These T cell receptor beta chains were read from a single sample in a study of cytomegalovirus exposure and HLA in healthy donors. Some clones are missing from TCRdb's copy, which holds only in-frame ones; the method was immunoSEQ multiplex PCR. The table has 85,000 to 90,000 clones, over 80% seen once; the top ten hold about 2.5%. Sequencing input: PBMCs. Receptors originate from a man between 18 and 29 years old in good health and CMV-seronegative. Both conserved end residues are part of each CDR3. Fields, in order: J gene, clone size, V gene, D gene, CDR3 protein, CDR3 DNA. The D gene is left open where the match is weak. Only some rows state a clone size, as once, few, many or a class for expanded clones.

j_call: TRBJ2-1; clone_size: NA; v_call: TRBV29-1; d_call: TRBD1; cdr3_aa: CSGTTGTGGNEQFF; cdr3_nt: TGCAGCGGAACAACCGGGACAGGGGGCAATGAGCAGTTCTTC
j_call: TRBJ1-1; clone_size: few; v_call: TRBV2; d_call: NA; cdr3_aa: CASSEARPEWTEAFF; cdr3_nt: TGTGCCAGCAGTGAAGCAAGACCGGAGTGGACTGAAGCTTTCTTT
j_call: TRBJ2-7; clone_size: NA; v_call: TRBV28; d_call: TRBD1; cdr3_aa: CASSSPGDRGVPEQYF; cdr3_nt: TGTGCCAGCAGTTCGCCGGGGGACAGGGGCGTCCCCGAGCAGTACTTC
j_call: TRBJ1-5; clone_size: NA; v_call: TRBV28; d_call: TRBD1; cdr3_aa: CASSQERTGVGQPQHF; cdr3_nt: TGTGCCAGCAGCCAAGAACGAACAGGGGTAGGTCAGCCCCAGCATTTT
j_call: TRBJ2-7; clone_size: once; v_call: TRBV5-1; d_call: NA; cdr3_aa: CASSAAVRPYEQYF; cdr3_nt: TGCGCCAGCAGCGCCGCGGTCCGGCCCTACGAGCAGTACTTC
j_call: TRBJ1-6; clone_size: NA; v_call: TRBV4-1; d_call: NA; cdr3_aa: CASSRGGAGVDNSPLHF; cdr3_nt: TGCGCCAGCAGTCGAGGGGGGGCTGGGGTAGATAATTCACCCCTCCACTTT
j_call: TRBJ2-3; clone_size: NA; v_call: TRBV28; d_call: TRBD2; cdr3_aa: CASSLGASGTDTQYF; cdr3_nt: TGTGCCAGCAGTTTAGGGGCTAGCGGAACAGATACGCAGTATTTT
j_call: TRBJ2-7; clone_size: NA; v_call: TRBV5-4; d_call: TRBD1; cdr3_aa: CASSSPGQGMGEQYF; cdr3_nt: TGTGCCAGCAGCTCTCCGGGACAGGGGATGGGCGAGCAGTACTTC
j_call: TRBJ2-1; clone_size: once; v_call: TRBV18; d_call: TRBD2; cdr3_aa: CASSPLASGRASYNEQFF; cdr3_nt: TGTGCCAGCTCACCACTCGCTAGCGGGAGGGCATCCTACAATGAGCAGTTCTTC
j_call: TRBJ2-1; clone_size: NA; v_call: TRBV7-9; d_call: NA; cdr3_aa: CASSLRNRATDEQFF; cdr3_nt: TGTGCCAGCAGCTTAAGAAACAGGGCTACCGATGAGCAGTTCTTC
j_call: TRBJ2-5; clone_size: NA; v_call: TRBV7-7; d_call: NA; cdr3_aa: CASSFGGGGETQYF; cdr3_nt: TGTGCTAGCAGCTTTGGGGGCGGGGGAGAGACCCAGTACTTC
j_call: TRBJ1-2; clone_size: NA; v_call: TRBV6-5; d_call: NA; cdr3_aa: CASSYSRENYGYTF; cdr3_nt: TGTGCCAGCAGTTACTCGCGGGAAAACTATGGCTACACCTTC
j_call: TRBJ2-7; clone_size: NA; v_call: TRBV12-5; d_call: TRBD2; cdr3_aa: CASGFVGTSGRLAPAYEQYF; cdr3_nt: TGTGCTAGTGGTTTCGTTGGGACTAGCGGGAGATTGGCCCCGGCCTACGAGCAGTACTTC
j_call: TRBJ2-3; clone_size: few; v_call: TRBV29-1; d_call: NA; cdr3_aa: CSVDFGNTDTQYF; cdr3_nt: TGCAGCGTTGACTTCGGGAACACAGATACGCAGTATTTT
j_call: TRBJ2-2; clone_size: once; v_call: TRBV28; d_call: TRBD1; cdr3_aa: CASTFGDREAGELFF; cdr3_nt: TGTGCCAGCACCTTCGGGGACAGGGAAGCCGGGGAGCTGTTTTTT
j_call: TRBJ2-5; clone_size: NA; v_call: TRBV6-6; d_call: NA; cdr3_aa: CASSSGVGRETQYF; cdr3_nt: TGTGCCAGCAGTTCCGGGGTTGGTAGGGAGACCCAGTACTTC
j_call: TRBJ2-7; clone_size: NA; v_call: TRBV5-6; d_call: TRBD1; cdr3_aa: CASSWGNRGSDEQYF; cdr3_nt: TGTGCCAGCAGCTGGGGAAACAGGGGGAGCGACGAGCAGTACTTC
j_call: TRBJ2-7; clone_size: NA; v_call: TRBV5-1; d_call: TRBD2; cdr3_aa: CASSPLAENYEQYF; cdr3_nt: TGCGCCAGCAGCCCCCTAGCGGAAAACTACGAGCAGTACTTC
j_call: TRBJ2-1; clone_size: NA; v_call: TRBV27; d_call: NA; cdr3_aa: CASTPGRGPTYNEQFF; cdr3_nt: TGTGCCAGCACCCCGGGTAGGGGCCCGACCTACAATGAGCAGTTCTTC
j_call: TRBJ2-1; clone_size: NA; v_call: TRBV5-1; d_call: NA; cdr3_aa: CASRLRRDYNEQFF; cdr3_nt: TGCGCCAGCCGTCTGCGGCGGGATTACAATGAGCAGTTCTTC
j_call: TRBJ2-7; clone_size: NA; v_call: TRBV25-1; d_call: TRBD1; cdr3_aa: CASSDGTGAYEQYF; cdr3_nt: TGTGCCAGCAGTGATGGGACAGGGGCGTACGAGCAGTACTTC
j_call: TRBJ1-4; clone_size: NA; v_call: TRBV7-9; d_call: NA; cdr3_aa: CASSRDSSGNEKLFF; cdr3_nt: TGTGCCAGCAGCCGTGACAGTTCTGGTAATGAAAAACTGTTTTTT
j_call: TRBJ2-1; clone_size: NA; v_call: TRBV10-3; d_call: TRBD2; cdr3_aa: CAISDLSGRFNEQFF; cdr3_nt: TGTGCCATCAGTGACCTAAGCGGGAGGTTCAATGAGCAGTTCTTC
j_call: TRBJ2-7; clone_size: NA; v_call: TRBV4-2; d_call: TRBD2; cdr3_aa: CASSQRQGLGVYEQYF; cdr3_nt: TGTGCCAGCAGCCAACGTCAGGGACTAGGGGTCTACGAGCAGTACTTC
j_call: TRBJ2-3; clone_size: NA; v_call: TRBV7-2; d_call: NA; cdr3_aa: CASSRQAGRDTQYF; cdr3_nt: TGTGCCAGCAGCCGTCAGGCGGGACGAGATACGCAGTATTTT
j_call: TRBJ1-5; clone_size: NA; v_call: TRBV19; d_call: NA; cdr3_aa: CASIPGRGQPQHF; cdr3_nt: TGTGCCAGTATACCGGGACGGGGGCAGCCCCAGCATTTT
j_call: TRBJ1-5; clone_size: NA; v_call: TRBV28; d_call: TRBD1; cdr3_aa: CASSSPPTGVQPQHF; cdr3_nt: TGTGCCAGCAGCTCCCCGCCGACAGGGGTCCAGCCCCAGCATTTT
j_call: TRBJ1-6; clone_size: NA; v_call: TRBV5-6; d_call: TRBD1; cdr3_aa: CASSFFLQGFLPLHF; cdr3_nt: TGTGCCAGCAGCTTCTTCTTACAGGGGTTTCTGCCCCTCCACTTT
j_call: TRBJ1-5; clone_size: NA; v_call: TRBV10-3; d_call: NA; cdr3_aa: CAISDLNFNQPQHF; cdr3_nt: TGTGCCATCAGTGACCTCAACTTTAATCAGCCCCAGCATTTT
j_call: TRBJ1-2; clone_size: NA; v_call: TRBV9; d_call: TRBD1; cdr3_aa: CASSFGTGGFDGYTF; cdr3_nt: TGTGCCAGCAGCTTCGGGACAGGGGGTTTCGATGGCTACACCTTC
j_call: TRBJ2-3; clone_size: NA; v_call: TRBV5-4; d_call: TRBD2; cdr3_aa: CASSTWASGKLTDTQYF; cdr3_nt: TGTGCCAGCAGCACGTGGGCTAGCGGGAAGCTCACAGATACGCAGTATTTT
j_call: TRBJ2-1; clone_size: NA; v_call: TRBV6-5; d_call: TRBD1; cdr3_aa: CASSYTAGTGINEQFF; cdr3_nt: TGTGCCAGCAGTTACACTGCCGGGACAGGGATAAATGAGCAGTTCTTC
j_call: TRBJ1-1; clone_size: NA; v_call: TRBV28; d_call: NA; cdr3_aa: CASSATNYRDKRLIIEAFF; cdr3_nt: TGTGCCAGCAGTGCTACCAACTACCGGGACAAGCGGCTAATCATTGAAGCTTTCTTT
j_call: TRBJ2-3; clone_size: NA; v_call: TRBV27; d_call: TRBD2; cdr3_aa: CASSFAGGRADTQYF; cdr3_nt: TGTGCCAGCAGTTTCGCGGGGGGAAGGGCAGATACGCAGTATTTT
j_call: TRBJ2-7; clone_size: NA; v_call: TRBV28; d_call: TRBD2; cdr3_aa: CASSHSGTSGRNSYEQYF; cdr3_nt: TGTGCCAGCAGTCACTCCGGGACTAGCGGGAGAAATAGCTACGAGCAGTACTTC
j_call: TRBJ2-3; clone_size: NA; v_call: TRBV15; d_call: TRBD1; cdr3_aa: CATSRDRMDRRRRRDTQYF; cdr3_nt: TGTGCCACCAGCAGAGACCGGATGGACAGGCGGCGGCGTCGGGATACGCAGTATTTT
j_call: TRBJ1-4; clone_size: NA; v_call: TRBV18; d_call: TRBD1; cdr3_aa: CASSPGQTNEKLFF; cdr3_nt: TGTGCCAGCTCACCGGGACAGACAAATGAAAAACTGTTTTTT
j_call: TRBJ2-4; clone_size: NA; v_call: TRBV19; d_call: NA; cdr3_aa: CASSIGTELNF; cdr3_nt: TGTGCCAGTAGTATAGGGACAGAGCTGAACTTC
j_call: TRBJ2-7; clone_size: NA; v_call: TRBV29-1; d_call: NA; cdr3_aa: CSVRRDSYEQYF; cdr3_nt: TGCAGTGTACGGCGGGATTCCTACGAGCAGTACTTC
j_call: TRBJ2-7; clone_size: few; v_call: TRBV27; d_call: TRBD2; cdr3_aa: CASRGSGRLDEQYF; cdr3_nt: TGTGCCAGCAGGGGTAGCGGGAGGCTCGACGAGCAGTACTTC
j_call: TRBJ1-2; clone_size: once; v_call: TRBV18; d_call: NA; cdr3_aa: CASSPTPGLSRDYGYTF; cdr3_nt: TGTGCCAGCTCACCAACCCCGGGATTGTCTCGTGACTATGGCTACACCTTC
j_call: TRBJ1-5; clone_size: NA; v_call: TRBV19; d_call: NA; cdr3_aa: CASSLGGSNQPQHF; cdr3_nt: TGTGCCAGTAGTTTGGGGGGAAGCAATCAGCCCCAGCATTTT
j_call: TRBJ2-6; clone_size: few; v_call: TRBV6-4; d_call: NA; cdr3_aa: CASSDSATGGANVLTF; cdr3_nt: TGTGCCAGCAGTGACTCAGCTACAGGAGGGGCCAACGTCCTGACTTTC
j_call: TRBJ1-1; clone_size: NA; v_call: TRBV7-9; d_call: NA; cdr3_aa: CASSTLPQTEAFF; cdr3_nt: TGTGCCAGCAGCACCCTCCCACAAACTGAAGCTTTCTTT
j_call: TRBJ2-1; clone_size: NA; v_call: TRBV4-1; d_call: NA; cdr3_aa: CASSQNLATDEQFF; cdr3_nt: TGCGCCAGCAGCCAGAATCTAGCTACGGATGAGCAGTTCTTC
j_call: TRBJ2-1; clone_size: NA; v_call: TRBV7-3; d_call: TRBD2; cdr3_aa: CASSPFGTSGSGQFF; cdr3_nt: TGTGCCAGCAGCCCTTTCGGGACTAGCGGGAGTGGGCAGTTCTTC
j_call: TRBJ2-3; clone_size: NA; v_call: TRBV28; d_call: TRBD2; cdr3_aa: CASPPAGELGTDTQYF; cdr3_nt: TGTGCCAGCCCCCCAGCGGGGGAATTGGGCACAGATACGCAGTATTTT
j_call: TRBJ1-1; clone_size: NA; v_call: TRBV6-6; d_call: TRBD1; cdr3_aa: CASSFIDRATEAFF; cdr3_nt: TGTGCCAGCAGTTTCATCGACAGGGCCACTGAAGCTTTCTTT
j_call: TRBJ2-1; clone_size: NA; v_call: TRBV5-6; d_call: TRBD2; cdr3_aa: CASSSRDSGRKAYNEQFF; cdr3_nt: TGTGCCAGCAGCTCACGTGATAGCGGGAGGAAAGCCTACAATGAGCAGTTCTTC
j_call: TRBJ2-3; clone_size: NA; v_call: TRBV9; d_call: NA; cdr3_aa: CASSATGVGGTDTQYF; cdr3_nt: TGTGCCAGCAGCGCTACGGGCGTGGGGGGAACAGATACGCAGTATTTT
j_call: TRBJ2-5; clone_size: NA; v_call: TRBV7-9; d_call: NA; cdr3_aa: CASSRAPGRFLETQYF; cdr3_nt: TGTGCCAGCAGCCGAGCCCCCGGGAGATTCTTAGAGACCCAGTACTTC
j_call: TRBJ1-2; clone_size: NA; v_call: TRBV11-2; d_call: NA; cdr3_aa: CASSQAYGYTF; cdr3_nt: TGTGCCAGCAGCCAGGCCTATGGCTACACCTTC
j_call: TRBJ2-5; clone_size: NA; v_call: TRBV2; d_call: TRBD2; cdr3_aa: CASSSGRGGLETQYF; cdr3_nt: TGTGCCAGCAGTAGCGGGAGGGGGGGGTTGGAGACCCAGTACTTC
j_call: TRBJ1-1; clone_size: NA; v_call: TRBV19; d_call: NA; cdr3_aa: CASSIGWGGGTEAFF; cdr3_nt: TGTGCCAGTAGTATAGGTTGGGGGGGAGGAACTGAAGCTTTCTTT
j_call: TRBJ1-2; clone_size: NA; v_call: TRBV2; d_call: TRBD1; cdr3_aa: CASSEFTGQNYGYTF; cdr3_nt: TGTGCCAGCAGTGAGTTTACGGGACAGAACTATGGCTACACCTTC
j_call: TRBJ2-2; clone_size: NA; v_call: TRBV9; d_call: TRBD1; cdr3_aa: CASSARWGGGTGLTGELFF; cdr3_nt: TGTGCCAGCAGCGCCAGGTGGGGTGGGGGGACAGGGCTCACCGGGGAGCTGTTTTTT
j_call: TRBJ1-1; clone_size: NA; v_call: TRBV7-9; d_call: NA; cdr3_aa: CSSRGRNTEAFF; cdr3_nt: TGTTCCAGCAGGGGCAGGAACACTGAAGCTTTCTTT
j_call: TRBJ1-1; clone_size: NA; v_call: TRBV21-1; d_call: NA; cdr3_aa: CASSKKETGVTSSNTEAFF; cdr3_nt: TGTGCCAGCAGCAAAAAGGAAACAGGGGTGACCTCCTCGAACACTGAAGCTTTCTTT
j_call: TRBJ2-1; clone_size: NA; v_call: TRBV4-3; d_call: NA; cdr3_aa: CASSQVPNGIGNEQFF; cdr3_nt: TGCGCCAGCAGCCAAGTCCCCAACGGGATTGGGAATGAGCAGTTCTTC